This TCR beta chain was sequenced for a study of vaccination effects on CD4 cells after COVID-19. Looking at the study overall: After the second dose, samples were taken at median day 72. General study findings and limits: By a late point after vaccination, infection- and vaccine-induced clones had shrunk markedly through clonal contraction.

Points on this clone: As yet, its antigen is unknown.

Sequencing used immunoSEQ multiplex PCR; TCRdb keeps in-frame clones, though not all of them. The data show about 14,000 clones, 72% seen once. V shed 4 bases, J shed 5 bases, and the junction held 7 bases outside the gene matches. Germline V gives CDR1 PRHDT, CDR2 FYEKMQ (reference sequence). The CDR3 spans 14 residues. After expansion with viral peptide pools in the ViraFEST assay, antigen-specific CD4+ T cells were sequenced. Culture lasted about 10 days before CD4+ T cell isolation. Participants were vaccinated with two doses of either the BNT162b2 or mRNA-1273 vaccine. None of these healthy vaccinees had been infected with SARS-CoV-2 before vaccination.

J is TRBJ2-5 and V is TRBV13, with 7 nucleotides matching TRBD1. The sequence came from a human donor who received a COVID-19 vaccine. Specimen: CD4+ T cells from PBMCs cultured with SARS-CoV-2 spike peptides, collected after COVID-19 vaccination. CDR3 nucleotide sequence: TGTGCCAGCAGCTCAGGACAGGCGGGCGAGACCCAGTACTTC. This translates into CASSSGQAGETQYF. Supplemented by reference TRBV13 and TRBJ2-5, the full variable domain reads AAGVIQSPRHLIKEKRETATLKCYPIPRHDTVYWYQQGPGQDPQFLISFYEKMQSDKGSIPDRFSAQQFSDYHSELNMSSLELGDSALYFCASSSGQAGETQYFGPGTRLLVL.